Presented here are 15 T cell receptor beta chains from one specimen sequenced in a study of PD-1 blockade in mismatch repair-deficient tumors (dated by TCRdb to 2016 to 2017). Library prep was done by the immunoSEQ multiplex PCR assay. This is the immuneACCESS table as TCRdb keeps it, with only in-frame sequences that have V and J called. A part of the clones is gone; compared with another copy, unresolved V genes explain less than half, and the rest is unexplained. A total of about 120,000 clones appear in this sample, more than 70% of them only once. The top ten clonotypes cover roughly 10% of the sample. This specimen consisted of peripheral blood, obtained roughly 70 weeks after starting pembrolizumab. The origin of the receptors is an adult with mismatch repair-deficient cancer.

V usage is TRBV4-1 and J usage is TRBJ2-7; 14 bases agree with TRBD2. CDR3 length equals 15 residues. V gave up 2 bases and J gave up 6 bases; unmatched junction bases: 3. From germline, CDR1 is MGHRA and CDR2 YSYEKL. CDR3 sequence: CASSQLGTSGSEQYF. In nucleotides, the CDR3 is TGCGCCAGCAGCCAACTCGGGACTAGCGGGAGCGAGCAGTACTTC.

V gene TRBV6-6 combines with J gene TRBJ2-3; D not resolved. Per the germline V gene, CDR1 is MNHNY and CDR2 is SVGAGI (reference sequence). The CDR3 consists of 14 residues. Deletions cut 2 bases from V and 2 bases from J, with 8 bases between. Written as DNA, the CDR3 is TGTGCCAGCAGTTACGTCGCTAACACAGATACGCAGTATTTT. Its translation is CASSYVANTDTQYF.

This clone was detected only a few times. CDR3 sequence reads: CAISESVVPFSYEQYF. CDR3 DNA: TGTGCCATCAGTGAGTCGGTCGTACCCTTCTCCTACGAGCAGTACTTC. V and J are TRBV10-3 and TRBJ2-7; D call uncertain. Trimming took off 0 bases at V and 0 bases at J, with 12 bases between the two ends. The germline V gene has CDR1 ENHRY and CDR2 SYGVKD. CDR3 length equals 16 residues.

The chain is built from TRBV7-8 and TRBJ2-3, with D tentatively TRBD1 (5 bases). CDR3 length: 14 residues. V lost 5 bases, J lost 2 bases, and 11 bases lay in between. Germline values: CDR1 SGHVS, CDR2 FQNEAQ. The CDR3 loop reads CASSVGANTDTQYF. The CDR3 DNA sequence: TGTGCCAGCAGCGTTGGGGCCAACACAGATACGCAGTATTTT.

The V call is TRBV6-6, the J call TRBJ2-1; 12 nucleotides align to TRBD2. V lost 6 bases and J lost 6; bases outside the gene matches: 6. This CDR3 has 15 residues. Germline lookup yields CDR1 MNHNY and CDR2 SVGAGI (reference sequence). The CDR3 DNA follows: TGTGCCAGCAGCCTAGCGGGAGGGCTGACCAATGAGCAGTTCTTC. This encodes CASSLAGGLTNEQFF.

The CDR3 here is CASGLPGLAGEQFF. In nucleotides, the CDR3 is TGTGCTAGTGGTTTGCCAGGACTAGCGGGGGAGCAGTTCTTC. The V gene is TRBV12-5, the J gene TRBJ2-1, with 12 bases lining up with TRBD2. This CDR3 has 14 amino acids. Looked up from germline, CDR1 is LGHNT and CDR2 is FRNRAP. Trimming removed 2 bases from V and 10 bases from J; junction bases left unmatched: 3.

V is TRBV9 and J is TRBJ2-3, with no clear D. Germline V gives CDR1 SGDLS, CDR2 YYNGEE. The ends were cut back, 2 bases at V and 4 bases at J, with 8 bases in the middle. The CDR3 sequence is 13 residues long. CDR3 DNA: TGTGCCAGCAGCGTTACTTCTCCAGATACGCAGTATTTT. Its translation is CASSVTSPDTQYF.

The chain links TRBV6-5 to TRBJ2-3; D is ambiguous. V dropped 4 bases and J dropped 2 bases, with 4 bases sitting between them. Germline CDR1 MNHEY, CDR2 SVGAGI. The CDR3 runs to 12 residues. CDR3 sequence: CASSSTTDTQYF. In DNA form, the CDR3 reads TGTGCCAGCAGTTCCACCACAGATACGCAGTATTTT.

This rearrangement joins TRBV5-1 to TRBJ2-7; the match to TRBD1 covers 7 bases. Per the germline V gene, CDR1 is SGHRS and CDR2 is YFSETQ. This CDR3 region has 13 residues. Trimming cost V 4 bases and J 9 bases; bases outside gene matches: 10. CDR3 loop: CASSRDGPGGQYF. The CDR3 coding sequence is TGCGCCAGCAGCAGGGACGGTCCAGGGGGGCAGTACTTC.

The chain has TRBV5-6 and TRBJ2-7; no reliable D call. The CDR3 extends over 16 amino acids. Looked up from germline, CDR1 is SGHDT and CDR2 is YYEEEE. The ends were cut back, 4 bases at V and 7 bases at J, with 24 bases in the middle. The CDR3 sequence is CASSTLMGALGKEQYF. In nucleotides, the CDR3 is TGTGCCAGCAGCACCCTAATGGGCGCCTTGGGGAAGGAGCAGTACTTC.

The chain links TRBV5-1 to TRBJ2-3, with 11 bases lining up with TRBD2. V was pared by 0 bases and J by 3 bases, with 6 bases of the junction left unmatched. The CDR3 consists of 17 residues. Per germline, CDR1 SGHRS and CDR2 YFSETQ. This CDR3 reads CASSLVDGTSGTDTQYF. CDR3 DNA: TGCGCCAGCAGCTTGGTTGACGGGACTAGCGGTACAGATACGCAGTATTTT.

The chain uses TRBV2 and TRBJ2-1, with D perhaps matching TRBD1 (5 bases). Trimming took 10 bases from V and 0 from J, leaving 13 bases between them. This CDR3 has 14 residues. CDR1 is SNHLY and CDR2 is FYNNEI in the germline V gene. Here the CDR3 reads CATPRTSSYNEQFF. DNA for the CDR3: TGTGCCACCCCCCGGACAAGCTCCTACAATGAGCAGTTCTTC. The full variable domain, rest sourced from reference TRBV2 and TRBJ2-1, is EPEVTQTPSHQVTQMGQEVILRCVPISNHLYFYWYRQILGQKVEFLVSFYNNEISEKSEIFDDQFSVERPDGSNFTLKIRSTKLEDSAMYFCATPRTSSYNEQFFGPGTRLTVL.

The rearrangement uses TRBV7-8 and TRBJ1-2; D gene uncertain. V was pared by 1 base and J by 0 bases, with 6 bases between. Germline assignment: CDR1 SGHVS and CDR2 FQNEAQ. This CDR3 has 14 residues. Here the CDR3 DNA reads TGTGCCAGCAGCTTAGTTGGACCTAACTATGGCTACACCTTC. It yields the protein CASSLVGPNYGYTF.

The rearrangement joins TRBV6-6 to TRBJ2-5; 12 nucleotides agree with TRBD2. Trimming at V came to 6 bases and at J to 5 bases, leaving 10 bases not matched to a gene. Germline CDR1 and CDR2: MNHNY and SVGAGI (reference sequence). CDR3 length: 16 amino acids. The CDR3 loop is CASSQGRLAGVETQYF. The CDR3 DNA follows: TGTGCCAGCAGCCAAGGGAGACTAGCGGGAGTCGAGACCCAGTACTTC.

The V gene is TRBV5-6, the J gene TRBJ2-7; 8 bases align to TRBD1. This CDR3 region has 17 residues. Trimming at V came to 3 bases and at J to 0 bases, leaving 11 bases not matched to a gene. Germline lookup yields CDR1 SGHDT and CDR2 YYEEEE. CDR3 amino acids: CASSSGIGDRSSYEQYF. In DNA form, the CDR3 reads TGTGCCAGCAGCTCCGGAATAGGGGACAGGAGCTCCTACGAGCAGTACTTC.